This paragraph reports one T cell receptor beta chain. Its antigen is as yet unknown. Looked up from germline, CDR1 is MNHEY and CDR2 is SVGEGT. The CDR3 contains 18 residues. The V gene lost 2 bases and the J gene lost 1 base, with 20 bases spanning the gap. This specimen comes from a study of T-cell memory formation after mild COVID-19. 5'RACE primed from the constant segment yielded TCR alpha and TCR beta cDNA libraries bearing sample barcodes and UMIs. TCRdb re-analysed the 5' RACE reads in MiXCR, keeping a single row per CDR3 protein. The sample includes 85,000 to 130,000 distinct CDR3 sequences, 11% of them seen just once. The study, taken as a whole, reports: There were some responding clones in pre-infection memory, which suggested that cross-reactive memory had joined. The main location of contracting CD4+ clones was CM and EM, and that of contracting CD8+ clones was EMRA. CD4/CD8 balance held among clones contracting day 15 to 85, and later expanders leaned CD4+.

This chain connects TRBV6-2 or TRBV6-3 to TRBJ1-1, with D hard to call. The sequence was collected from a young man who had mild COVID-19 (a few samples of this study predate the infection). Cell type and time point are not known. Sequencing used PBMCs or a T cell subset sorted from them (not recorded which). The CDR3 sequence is CASSYLKIRRDSNTEAFF. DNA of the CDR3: TGTGCCAGCAGTTACCTCAAAATCCGACGTGACTCGAACACTGAAGCTTTCTTT.